The 20 T cell receptor beta chains below come from one sample, sequenced in a study of cytomegalovirus exposure and HLA in healthy donors. The study ran its PCR with 60 Vbeta and 13 Jbeta primers. The repertoire was sequenced with immunoSEQ multiplex PCR; TCRdb's copy has only in-frame clones and lacks some. The sample yields tens of thousands of clones, 70% seen once. The sample taken for sequencing was PBMCs. Receptors were obtained from a woman between 45 and 65 years old in good health and CMV-seropositive.

This clone was counted a few times. V and J are TRBV5-4 and TRBJ2-7; a weak D match, TRBD2 (6 bases). The CDR3 runs to 16 residues. V shed 0 bases and J shed 6 bases, with 19 bases lying between them. The germline CDR1 and CDR2 sequences are SGHNT and YYREEE (reference sequence). CDR3 sequence reads: CASSLASGWRGSEQYF. For the CDR3, the DNA is TGTGCCAGCAGCTTGGCCAGCGGGTGGAGGGGCTCCGAGCAGTACTTC. Supplemented by reference TRBV5-4 and TRBJ2-7, the full variable domain reads ETGVTQSPTHLIKTRGQQVTLRCSSQSGHNTVSWYQQALGQGPQFIFQYYREEENGRGNFPPRFSGLQFPNYSSELNVNALELDDSALYLCASSLASGWRGSEQYFGPGTRLTVT.

This chain links TRBV27 with TRBJ1-5, with TRBD1 as a possible D gene (5 bases). Germline V lookup: CDR1 MNHEY, CDR2 SMNVEV (reference sequence). The CDR3 has 16 residues. V lost 1 base, J lost 4 bases, and 14 bases lay in between. CDR3 region: CASSLLGVEGNQPQHF. CDR3 coding DNA: TGTGCCAGCAGTTTATTGGGTGTGGAGGGGAATCAGCCCCAGCATTTT.

The chain carries TRBV5-1 and TRBJ1-1; D possibly corresponds to TRBD1 (6 bases). The CDR3 is 16 amino acids. The germline gives CDR1 SGHRS, CDR2 YFSETQ. Trimming took off 0 bases at V and 5 bases at J, with 17 bases between the two ends. CDR3 protein: CASSLGHRAMGTEAFF. The CDR3 coding sequence is TGCGCCAGCAGCTTGGGGCACAGGGCCATGGGTACTGAAGCTTTCTTT.

The V gene is TRBV28, the J gene TRBJ1-2; tentative D call: TRBD1 (6 bases). Trimming took off 3 bases at V and 2 bases at J, with 19 bases between the two ends. Germline V gene data show CDR1 as MDHEN and CDR2 as SYDVKM. CDR3 size: 17 residues. This chain's CDR3 is CASSLGTNNGGNYGYTF. CDR3 DNA sequence: TGTGCCAGCAGTTTGGGGACAAACAATGGGGGCAACTATGGCTACACCTTC.

The V call is TRBV7-9, the J call TRBJ2-4, with 8 bases identical to TRBD1. Germline CDR1 SEHNR, CDR2 FQNEAQ (reference sequence). V was pared by 6 bases and J by 6 bases, with 7 bases of the junction left unmatched. The CDR3 is 14 amino acids. CDR3 bases: TGTGCCAGCAGTTCGACAGGGGTTCTAAACATTCAGTACTTC. This encodes CASSSTGVLNIQYF. Complete variable domain (other parts from reference TRBV7-9 and TRBJ2-4): DTGVSQNPRHKITKRGQNVTFRCDPISEHNRLYWYRQTLGQGPEFLTYFQNEAQLEKSRLLSDRFSAERPKGSFSTLEIQRTEQGDSAMYLCASSSTGVLNIQYFGAGTRLSVL.

This chain joins TRBV7-6 and TRBJ2-7, with 9 bases that match TRBD1. There are 16 residues in the CDR3. V gave up 5 bases and J gave up 5 bases; unmatched junction bases: 13. Germline V gives CDR1 SGHVS, CDR2 FNYEAQ. CDR3 DNA sequence: TGTGCCAGCAGCCCGACGGTGGGACAGGGTCTTGACGAGCAGTACTTC. It is translated as CASSPTVGQGLDEQYF.

The CDR3 here is CASSRTEARGYTF. The CDR3 DNA is TGTGCCAGCAGTAGAACCGAAGCAAGAGGCTACACCTTC. The chain carries TRBV5-4 and TRBJ1-2; D is uncertain. This CDR3 region has 13 residues. CDR1 SGHNT and CDR2 YYREEE come from the germline V gene (reference sequence). Trimming took 5 bases from V and 8 from J, leaving 16 bases between them.

Comment on this clone: The sample has other DNA sequences that encode this CDR3 too. J is TRBJ1-1 and V is TRBV7-9; D call uncertain. Germline V gives CDR1 SEHNR, CDR2 FQNEAQ (reference sequence). The CDR3 length is 13 residues. V lost 5 bases and J 1 base, leaving 8 bases between the germline ends. The CDR3 DNA reads as TGTGCCAGCAGCCCGCGGGGGAACACTGAAGCTTTCTTT. Protein product: CASSPRGNTEAFF.

The chain uses TRBV7-8 and TRBJ1-3; 8 nucleotides line up with TRBD1. Germline V gene data show CDR1 as SGHVS and CDR2 as FQNEAQ. With 5 bases clipped from V and 8 bases from J, the junction kept 8 bases outside the gene matches. The CDR3 sequence is 14 residues long. Here the CDR3 DNA reads TGTGCCAGCAGCCTGGGGGACAGGTGGGACACCATATATTTT. Amino acids: CASSLGDRWDTIYF.

This clone was detected once. The rearrangement links TRBV10-2 to TRBJ2-2; 9 bases line up with TRBD2. Germline V gene sequence: CDR1 WSHSY, CDR2 SAAADI. Germline trimming cut 6 bases from V and 3 bases from J; bases unmatched to any gene: 5. This CDR3 region has 15 residues. The CDR3 region has the DNA TGCGCCAGCAGAGTAGCGGGAGTGGACACCGGGGAGCTGTTTTTT. It codes for CASRVAGVDTGELFF.

This clone was found a few times. The V and J genes are TRBV27 and TRBJ1-2; no definite D call. V was cut by 6 bases and J by 8 bases, with 16 bases left in between. The germline V gene encodes CDR1 MNHEY and CDR2 SMNVEV (reference sequence). The CDR3 consists of 13 residues. Here the CDR3 DNA reads TGTGCCAGCAGCAAAAACGCCGGAGGCGGCTACACCTTC. Translated: CASSKNAGGGYTF.

The gene calls are TRBV4-1 and TRBJ2-1, with 9 nucleotides matching TRBD1. This CDR3 is 13 amino acids long. Looked up from germline, CDR1 is MGHRA and CDR2 is YSYEKL. Trimming removed 8 bases from V and 10 bases from J; junction bases left unmatched: 9. The CDR3 coding sequence is TGCGCCAGCGGGGACAGGGCTTTCCTCGAGCAGTTCTTC. Its protein product is CASGDRAFLEQFF.

This chain joins TRBV5-5 and TRBJ2-7; D is uncertain. This CDR3 is built from 14 residues. Trimming stripped 1 base from V and 1 base from J, with 9 bases between. Germline V CDR1 and CDR2: SGHKS, YYEKEE (reference sequence). In nucleotides, the CDR3 is TGTGCCAGCAGCTTGCGCCAGGTATCCTACGAGCAGTACTTC. This translates into CASSLRQVSYEQYF.

V gene TRBV11-1 combines with J gene TRBJ2-5; a weak D match, TRBD1 (5 bases). V was cut by 5 bases and J by 2 bases, with 9 bases left in between. Germline CDR1 reads SGHAT; CDR2 reads FQDESV (reference sequence). This CDR3 is built from 13 residues. The CDR3 DNA reads TGTGCCAGCAGCCCGACAGAGCAAGAGACCCAGTACTTC. Amino acid sequence: CASSPTEQETQYF.

The rearrangement links TRBV30 to TRBJ1-5, with 9 bases that match TRBD1. Trimming cost V 3 bases and J 7 bases; bases outside gene matches: 10. The CDR3 loop spans 15 amino acids. The germline CDR1 and CDR2 sequences are GTSNPN and SVGIG (reference sequence). CDR3: CAWSPGDRVEQPQHF. Here the CDR3 DNA reads TGTGCCTGGAGCCCCGGGGACAGGGTGGAACAGCCCCAGCATTTT.

In this sample, this clone turned up a few times. The CDR3 DNA is TGTGCCAGCAGTTACGGGACAGGGGATGGGGAGACCCAGTACTTC. It translates to CASSYGTGDGETQYF. V usage is TRBV11-1 and J usage is TRBJ2-5; 10 positions agree with TRBD1. The germline V gene has CDR1 SGHAT and CDR2 FQDESV (reference sequence). V shed 6 bases and J 5 bases; nucleotides not matched to a gene: 9. The CDR3 sequence is 15 residues long.

This clone was seen more than once but under ten times. This chain joins TRBV5-6 and TRBJ2-4, with TRBD1 identical over 7 bases. Germline CDR1 is SGHDT and CDR2 is YYEEEE. V was clipped by 4 bases and J by 4 bases; unmatched bases: 5. This CDR3 region has 14 residues. CDR3 nucleotide sequence: TGTGCCAGCAGCCGAGGACAGGAAAAAAACATTCAGTACTTC. Protein product: CASSRGQEKNIQYF.

The chain has TRBV6-1 and TRBJ2-7, with D possibly matching TRBD2 (6 bases). Germline CDR1 and CDR2: MNHNS and SASEGT. V gave up 4 bases and J gave up 2 bases, with 12 bases separating them. This CDR3 has 14 amino acids. CDR3 loop: CASSGRDSTYEQYF. Here the CDR3 DNA reads TGTGCCAGCAGTGGAAGGGACTCCACCTACGAGCAGTACTTC.

This rearrangement joins TRBV29-1 to TRBJ1-2; D is perhaps TRBD1 (6 bases). In germline, CDR1 is SQVTM, CDR2 ANQGSEA. The CDR3 is made up of 12 amino acids. V was clipped by 7 bases and J by 3 bases, with 12 bases between them. The CDR3 coding sequence is TGCAGCGCCGCAGGGGTTGACTATGGCTACACCTTC. Residues: CSAAGVDYGYTF.

The rearrangement links TRBV27 to TRBJ1-5; D might be TRBD1 (5 bases). The V gene lost 8 bases and the J gene lost 0 bases, with 11 bases spanning the gap. Germline lookup yields CDR1 MNHEY and CDR2 SMNVEV (reference sequence). This CDR3 is built from 14 residues. CDR3 in DNA: TGTGCCAGCGGTCAGGGACTTAGCAATCAGCCCCAGCATTTT. Translation: CASGQGLSNQPQHF.